This TCR beta chain was captured by sequencing in a study of early stage breast cancer tumors. Turning to the study itself: About 80% of the 16 invasive tumors were ER+, PR+ and HER2-.

This clone was counted a few times. Its antigen is currently unknown. Study-wide results and caveats: Tumors had 2 to 3-fold higher T cell density than normal breast. Most shared enriched TCRB sequences were commonly generated ones.

Sequencing used immunoSEQ multiplex PCR; TCRdb keeps in-frame clones, though not all of them. The table records some 75,000 clones, around four fifths of them present only once. The TCR sequence derives from a person in their sixties or seventies with breast cancer. Sequenced input: blood.

This CDR3 reads CASSATGSNQPQHF. CDR3 bases: TGTGCCAGCAGCGCGACAGGGAGCAATCAGCCCCAGCATTTT. This chain joins TRBV9 and TRBJ1-5; 7 nucleotides align to TRBD1. The V and J ends lost 3 bases and 1 base, in that order; junction bases with no gene match: 1. CDR3 size: 14 residues. Germline values: CDR1 SGDLS, CDR2 YYNGEE. Full variable domain (outside the CDR3, taken from reference TRBV9 and TRBJ1-5): DSGVTQTPKHLITATGQRVTLRCSPRSGDLSVYWYQQSLDQGLQFLIQYYNGEERAKGNILERFSAQQFPDLHSELNLSSLELGDSALYFCASSATGSNQPQHFGDGTRLSIL.